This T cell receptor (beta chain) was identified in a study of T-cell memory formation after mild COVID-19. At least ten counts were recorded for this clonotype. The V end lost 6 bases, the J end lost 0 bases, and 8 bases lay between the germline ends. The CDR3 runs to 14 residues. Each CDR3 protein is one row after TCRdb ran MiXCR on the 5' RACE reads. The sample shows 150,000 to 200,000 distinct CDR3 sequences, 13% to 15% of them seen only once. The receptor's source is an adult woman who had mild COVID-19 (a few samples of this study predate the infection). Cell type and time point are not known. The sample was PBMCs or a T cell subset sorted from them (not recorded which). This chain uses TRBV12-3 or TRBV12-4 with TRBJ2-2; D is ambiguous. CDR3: CASRNTANTGELFF. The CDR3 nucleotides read TGTGCCAGCAGAAACACAGCGAACACCGGGGAGCTGTTTTTT.